This TCR beta chain was recovered during a study of cytomegalovirus exposure and HLA in healthy donors (dated by TCRdb to about 2017). Study-wide context: An earlier analysis of approximately 600 of the donors reported approximately 290 Gb of sequence data and 120 million or so unique TCR beta sequences from about 200 million T cells. An early release that covered several hundred HLA-typed donors contained around 300 gigabases of sequencing data and about 93 million unique TCR sequences. Among the roughly 370 genotyped donors, around 81% belonged to the genetic ancestry cluster associated with self-reported Caucasian donors. The study was designed to test whether signatures of past pathogen exposure could be identified by cataloging public T cell receptors. The T cell repertoires of 666 subjects were profiled by immunosequencing and related to cytomegalovirus serostatus. In addition to the first cohort of approximately 650 subjects, a separate validation cohort of 120 different subjects was used. The study combined high-throughput TCR immunosequencing, statistical association of individual TCRs with disease status, and machine learning to predict cytomegalovirus infection status. A later analysis re-analyzed previously published TCR beta repertoires from 600 to 850 donors and added high-resolution HLA genotyping to study TCR occurrence patterns. In the later analysis, no new phenotypic data were used to find candidate immune exposures; instead, reliance was placed on TCR beta sequences and their occurrence across donors. An earlier analysis of roughly 600 of the donors used high-throughput TCR beta sequencing to judge whether each TCR beta V gene segment behaved as functional or pseudogenic. Donor age, sex, ethnicity and CMV serostatus were compiled together with the repertoire data. In a later genetic analysis, genome-wide SNP genotypes for 398 of the 666 donors were used, and that subset was treated as a discovery cohort. All discovery cohort repertoires had been generated using a single sequencing platform. Both class I and class II loci were covered by HLA typing, at four-digit resolution. The number of typed donors differed by locus: roughly 620-640 for A, B, C, DRB1 and DQB1; 500 to 550 for DQA1; some 590 for DPA1; and roughly 490 for DPB1. Four to six DR-DQ haplotypes were handled as single units for association and clustering because linkage in the cohort was strong. Among about 390 genotyped donors of the cohort, an average of about 240,000 unique TCR beta nucleotide sequences were sequenced per donor, around 20% of them non-productive. The study at large found these results: A later analysis found that most CMV-associated TCR beta chains appeared HLA-restricted, with HLA associations seemingly driven largely by CMV exposure. While some public TCRs were present in many individuals, most TCR sequences turned up only very rarely across donors. Immune exposure information for the cohort was limited to CMV serostatus. In a later genetic analysis, fewer N-insertions in productive TCRs were reported among donors in an Asian-associated ancestry cluster than the roughly 640-donor mean. An association between a missense DCLRE1C variant and V-gene and J-gene trimming of TCR beta chains was found in a later genetic analysis and replicated in an independent cohort. It was suggested by the authors that the approach could potentially be generalized to other disease states and immunological phenotypes. The presence/absence analyses assumed that sequencing depth was roughly uniform across donors, and that assumption may not be true. Correlated functional status among segregating V segments might reflect linkage disequilibrium, but an unknown experimental factor could not be ruled out. A further reported finding was that TCR beta sequences accurately predicted the HLA-A and HLA-B alleles for most subjects in the first cohort. According to a later analysis, parvovirus B19, influenza, CMV and Epstein-Barr virus appeared linked to several top co-occurrence clusters. A few of the identified cytomegalovirus-associated TCR beta chains were confirmed in vitro to be specific for cytomegalovirus antigens. Assigning TCR associations to individual alleles was difficult when HLA alleles, especially DR and DQ, strongly co-occurred. A group of highly shared sequence variants was considered likely to be a technical artifact of the sequencing pipeline. The cohort was sequenced for TCR beta chains only, and without alpha or paired-chain data the features that could be detected were limited. Compared with equally common non-associated chains, HLA-associated TCR beta chains in a later analysis were more clonally expanded and had lower generation probabilities. The 87-base-pair reads could not distinguish some IMGT-functional V segments, including TRBV6-2 and TRBV6-3, so those segments were excluded. In an earlier analysis of approximately 590 of the donors, most TCR beta V segments appeared in productive rearrangements about 87% or about 30% of the time, broadly matching IMGT annotations. Specific HLA alleles were associated with some 15,000 TCR beta sequences at a false discovery rate of 0.05 in a later analysis. Because HLA typing was missing for some donors at each locus, association tests included only the typed subset. According to a later analysis, TCR association rates differed among HLA loci, with DRB1 alleles showing the most associated TCRs and HLA-C alleles showing the fewest. The classifier was reported to diagnose cytomegalovirus status with high specificity and sensitivity in both the original and validation cohorts. The earlier analysis of some 540 of the donors excluded roughly 17 rarely observed V segments, including chromosome 9 orphons, because counts were too low. The study gave a list of some 150 TCR beta chains associated with cytomegalovirus.

As for this clone: The specificity of this receptor is unknown. Within one base of it there is no much larger clone, and no base qualities were kept.

The CDR3 spans 15 residues, from the cysteine through the phenylalanine. Only CDR3 DNA is held: 45 bases, read in frame from base 1. Taken from the germline V gene (reference sequence), the CDR1 and CDR2 loops are GTSNPN and SVGIG. Relative to germline, V is missing 1 base and J is missing 3 bases, with 5 bases of the junction outside any gene match. In total, roughly 670 healthy bone marrow donors made up the cohort. At the time of sampling, every cohort member was nominally healthy, though immune exposures that went unrecorded were likely present. The donor was CMV seronegative and belonged to the group of 350 or so seronegative cohort members. Every donor gave a peripheral blood sample, and the peripheral blood mononuclear cells from that sample were used for TCR beta sequencing. The Qiagen DNeasy Blood Extraction Kit was used to extract genomic DNA from the blood cell samples. The method behind the library was the immunoSEQ multiplex PCR assay. For the multiplex PCR, a mixture combining 60 forward primers for TCR Vbeta segments and 13 reverse primers for TCR Jbeta segments was used. A multiplex PCR assay on genomic DNA amplified the CDR3 region of rearranged TCR beta genes. The Illumina HiSeq System was used to sequence the amplified TCR beta libraries as 87-base-pair reads. The authors processed their data as follows. Across the 666 repertoires, a later analysis counted roughly 84 million unique TCR beta chains, some 11 million of which were shared by at least two donors. To remove PCR and sequencing errors, raw reads were error-corrected and collapsed into unique sequences using a nearest-neighbor algorithm that merged closely related sequences. To assign V, D and J gene segments, CDR3 sequences were aligned to IMGT reference sequences. For a sequence to be retained, a match of at least six nucleotides to both a V gene segment and a J gene segment was required. A rearrangement counted as productive if the CDR3 had no stop codons and remained in frame with V and J, and every other rearrangement counted as non-productive. Following IMGT convention, CDR3 was defined as the stretch from the second conserved V-encoded cysteine to the conserved J-encoded phenylalanine. The earlier analysis of a few hundred of the donors excluded sequences that lacked an unambiguous match to a single V gene segment. An earlier analysis of fewer than 750 of the donors called V segments functional above 56.7% productive rearrangements and segregating when the between-donor standard deviation exceeded 5%. To diagnose cytomegalovirus status from the catalog of TCR beta chain sequences, a statistical classification framework was built. In a later analysis, V and J genes were assigned by comparing TCR nucleotide sequences against IMGT/GENE-DB human TR gene sequences. A later analysis assigned CDR3 sequences and most-parsimonious VDJ recombination scenarios with the TCRdist pipeline. In a later analysis, every TCR beta chain was defined by the combination of its CDR3 amino acid sequence and its V-gene family, and reads without a unique V-gene family were dropped. As a way to deal with suspected cross-contamination and a sequencing artifact, a later analysis dropped hundreds of nucleotide sequences that were highly shared and had low generation probability. In a later analysis, a clonal expansion index was calculated for each public chain from normalized within-repertoire ranks of inferred template counts. In a later analysis, generation probabilities were computed with a VDJ recombination model fitted to out-of-frame rearrangements, and the resulting probabilities were checked against IGoR. Hypergeometric tests were used in a later analysis to score TCR-TCR, TCR-HLA and TCR-CMV co-occurrence, with a repertoire-size bias correction applied to the TCR pairs. False discovery rates were estimated in a later analysis by permuting HLA or CMV assignments 20 times. In a later analysis, co-occurring TCRs were grouped using DBSCAN, with TCRdist sequence similarity added in when clustering inside HLA-allele-positive subsets. Repertoires with fewer than 30,000 or more than 120,000 public chains, plus five repertoires with anomalous nucleotide sharing, were excluded from co-occurrence clustering. In its TCRdb copy, this immuneACCESS table keeps in-frame sequences only and misses some clones. Where compared with another copy, unresolved V genes explain less than half of these, and the others have no known cause. That table furnishes V, J and clone size, whereas the DNA furnished D and trimming. Counted in this sample were roughly 240,000 clones; roughly 78% of them appeared once. Roughly 0.45% of the sample is taken by the ten largest.

This receptor was taken from a boy aged 5 to 17 in good health and CMV-seronegative. The receptor chain draws on TRBV30 and TRBJ1-4; TRBD1 lines up with 7 middle nucleotides. The sample comprised PBMCs. The CDR3 protein: CAWSGQGLANEKLFF. The DNA sequence follows: TGTGCCTGGAGTGGACAGGGCTTGGCTAATGAAAAACTGTTTTTT.